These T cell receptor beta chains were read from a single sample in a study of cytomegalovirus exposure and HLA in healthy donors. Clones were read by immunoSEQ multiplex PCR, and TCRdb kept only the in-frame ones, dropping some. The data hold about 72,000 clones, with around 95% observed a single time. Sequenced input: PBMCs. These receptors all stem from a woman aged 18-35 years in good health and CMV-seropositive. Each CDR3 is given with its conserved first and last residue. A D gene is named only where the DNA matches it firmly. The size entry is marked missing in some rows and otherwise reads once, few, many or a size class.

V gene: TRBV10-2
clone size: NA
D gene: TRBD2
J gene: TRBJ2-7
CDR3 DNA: TGCGCCACCAAACTAGCGGGGGGCTCCTACGAGCAGTACTTC
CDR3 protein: CATKLAGGSYEQYF

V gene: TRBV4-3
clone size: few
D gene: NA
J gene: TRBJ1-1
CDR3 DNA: TGCGCCAGCAGCCAAGTGGGGGCCCACACTGAAGCTTTCTTT
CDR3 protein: CASSQVGAHTEAFF

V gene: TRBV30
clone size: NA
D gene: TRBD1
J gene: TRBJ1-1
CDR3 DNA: TGTGCCTGTACGACAGGGACGAACACTGAAGCTTTCTTT
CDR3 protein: CACTTGTNTEAFF

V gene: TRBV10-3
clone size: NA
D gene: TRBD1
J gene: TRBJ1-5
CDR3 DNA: TGTGCCATCAGTGAACCCGGGACAGGGAGCAATCAGCCCCAGCATTTT
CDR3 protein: CAISEPGTGSNQPQHF

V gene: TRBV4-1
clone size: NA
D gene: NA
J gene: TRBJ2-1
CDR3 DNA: TGCGCCAGCAGCCATCAGCGGTCCTCTCCCCTCAATGAGCAGTTCTTC
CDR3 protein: CASSHQRSSPLNEQFF

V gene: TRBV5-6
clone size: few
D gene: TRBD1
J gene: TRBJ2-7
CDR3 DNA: TGTGCCAGCAGCCCGGGACAGGCTTCCTACGAGCAGTACTTC
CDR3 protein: CASSPGQASYEQYF

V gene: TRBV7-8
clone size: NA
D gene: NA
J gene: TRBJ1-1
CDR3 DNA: TGTGCCAGCACCCCGCTGAATATCCCGGTAGGACAGAGTAAGAACACTGAAGCTTTCTTT
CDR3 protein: CASTPLNIPVGQSKNTEAFF

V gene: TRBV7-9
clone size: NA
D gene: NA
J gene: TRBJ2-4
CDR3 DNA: TGTGCCAGCAGCTTAGTGCGGGGTCGTGGGCTAAACATTCAGTACTTC
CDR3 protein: CASSLVRGRGLNIQYF

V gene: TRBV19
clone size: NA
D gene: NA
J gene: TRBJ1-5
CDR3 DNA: TGTGCCAGTAGTATAGAGGCAGGGGTAGGACAGCCCCAGCATTTT
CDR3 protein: CASSIEAGVGQPQHF

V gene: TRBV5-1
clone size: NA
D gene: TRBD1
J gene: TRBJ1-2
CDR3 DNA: TGCGCCAGCAGCGATCGGACAGGGGATTATGGCTACACCTTC
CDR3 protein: CASSDRTGDYGYTF

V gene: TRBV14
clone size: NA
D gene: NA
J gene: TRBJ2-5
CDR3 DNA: TGTGCCAGCAGCCAAGATAGGCGGAAGCCGATGAGAGAGACCCAGTACTTC
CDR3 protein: CASSQDRRKPMRETQYF

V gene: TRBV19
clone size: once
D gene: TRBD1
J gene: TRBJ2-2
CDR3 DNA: TGTGCCAGTAGGCAGACAGGGGGCCAATTCACCGGGGAGCTGTTTTTT
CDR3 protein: CASRQTGGQFTGELFF

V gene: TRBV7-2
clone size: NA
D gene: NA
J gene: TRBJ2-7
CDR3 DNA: TGTGCCAGCAGCCACCCCGGGACAACCTACGAGCAGTACTTC
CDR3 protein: CASSHPGTTYEQYF

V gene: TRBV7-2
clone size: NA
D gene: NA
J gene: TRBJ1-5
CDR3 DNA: TGTGCCAGCAGCTTGGGCACAGGGTTTGGCAATCAGCCCCAGCATTTT
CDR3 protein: CASSLGTGFGNQPQHF

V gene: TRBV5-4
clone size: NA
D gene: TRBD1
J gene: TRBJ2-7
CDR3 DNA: TGTGCCAGCAGCTTCCCGACAGGGAATCCCTACGAGCAGTACTTC
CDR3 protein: CASSFPTGNPYEQYF

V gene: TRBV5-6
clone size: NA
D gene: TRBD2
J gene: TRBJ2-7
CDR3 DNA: TGTGCCAGCAGCATGACTAGCGGCACTCCCCACGAGCAGTACTTC
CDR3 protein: CASSMTSGTPHEQYF

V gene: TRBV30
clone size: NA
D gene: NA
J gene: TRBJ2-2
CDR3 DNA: TGTGCCTGGAGCGGAGATGGCGCCGGGGAGCTGTTTTTT
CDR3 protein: CAWSGDGAGELFF

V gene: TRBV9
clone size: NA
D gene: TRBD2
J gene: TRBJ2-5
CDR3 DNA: TGTGCCAGCAGCGAGGCCCCGGGACTAGGAGGAGAGACCCAGTACTTC
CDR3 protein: CASSEAPGLGGETQYF

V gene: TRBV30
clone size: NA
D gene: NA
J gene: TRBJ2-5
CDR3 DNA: TGTGCCTGCCAGGGGCGAGGGCTGAAGACCCAGTACTTC
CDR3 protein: CACQGRGLKTQYF

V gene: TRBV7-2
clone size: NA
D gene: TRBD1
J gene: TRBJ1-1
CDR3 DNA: TGTGCCAGCAGCTTAGATCCCGTTAGGGGGCCGAACACTGAAGCTTTCTTT
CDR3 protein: CASSLDPVRGPNTEAFF

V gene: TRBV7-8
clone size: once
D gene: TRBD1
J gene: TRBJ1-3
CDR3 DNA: TGTGCCAGCAGCTTAGTAAGAGGGACAGGGGCCTCTGGAAACACCATATATTTT
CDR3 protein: CASSLVRGTGASGNTIYF

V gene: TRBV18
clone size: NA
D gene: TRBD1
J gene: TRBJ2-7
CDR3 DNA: TGTGCCAGCTCAACCGGGACAGGGGGCTCCTACGAGCAGTACTTC
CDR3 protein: CASSTGTGGSYEQYF

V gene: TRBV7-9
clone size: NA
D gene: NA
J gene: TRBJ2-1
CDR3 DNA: TGTGCCAGCAGCTTGGTCGGCGGGGCCACAAACAATGAGCAGTTCTTC
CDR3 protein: CASSLVGGATNNEQFF

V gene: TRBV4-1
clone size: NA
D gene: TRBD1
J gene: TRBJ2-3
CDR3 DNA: TGCGCCAGCAGCCGGACAGGGTTAGGTACAGATACGCAGTATTTT
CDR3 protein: CASSRTGLGTDTQYF

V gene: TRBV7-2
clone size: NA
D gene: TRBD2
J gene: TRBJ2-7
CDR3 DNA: TGTGCCAGCAGCTTACGTCTAGCGGGCTACGAGCAGTACTTC
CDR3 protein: CASSLRLAGYEQYF

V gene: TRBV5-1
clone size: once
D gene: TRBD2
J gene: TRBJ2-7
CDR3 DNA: TGCGCCAGCAGCTGGGGGAGGACTAGCGGGATCGGTTCCTACGAGCAGTACTTC
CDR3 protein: CASSWGRTSGIGSYEQYF

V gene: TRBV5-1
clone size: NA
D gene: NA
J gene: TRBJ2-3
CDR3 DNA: TGCGCCAGCAGCTTGGAAGGCCAGGGTAGCACAGATACGCAGTATTTT
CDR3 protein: CASSLEGQGSTDTQYF

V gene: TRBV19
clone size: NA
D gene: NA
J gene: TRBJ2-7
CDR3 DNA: TGTGCCAGTAGTATAGTGGAGGGGTACGAGCAGTACTTC
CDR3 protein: CASSIVEGYEQYF

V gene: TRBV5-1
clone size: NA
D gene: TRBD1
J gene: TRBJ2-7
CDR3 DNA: TGCGCCAGCAGCCCGGGACAGGGGGCGCACGAGCAGTACTTC
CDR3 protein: CASSPGQGAHEQYF

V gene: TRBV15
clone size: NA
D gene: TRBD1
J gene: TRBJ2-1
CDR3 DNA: TGTGCCACCAGCCCCTATCGGGACAGGGTCTATGAGCAGTTCTTC
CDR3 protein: CATSPYRDRVYEQFF

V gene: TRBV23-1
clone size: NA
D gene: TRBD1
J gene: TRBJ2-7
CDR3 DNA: TGCGCCAGCAGTCATTACCCCGGGACAGTCTCCTACGAGCAGTACTTC
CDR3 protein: CASSHYPGTVSYEQYF

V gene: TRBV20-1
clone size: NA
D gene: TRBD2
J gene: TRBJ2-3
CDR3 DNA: TGCAGTGCTAGTAGCGGGTCGCAGTATTTT
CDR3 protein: CSASSGSQYF

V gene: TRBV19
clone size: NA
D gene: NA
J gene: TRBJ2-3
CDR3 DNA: TGTGCCAGTAGTATCAGTGGTGGAGGCACAGATACGCAGTATTTT
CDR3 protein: CASSISGGGTDTQYF

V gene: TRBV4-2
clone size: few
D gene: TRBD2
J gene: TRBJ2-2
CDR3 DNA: TGTGCCAGCAGCCAAGGGACTAGCGGAGGCACCCAGGGGGAGCTGTTTTTT
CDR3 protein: CASSQGTSGGTQGELFF

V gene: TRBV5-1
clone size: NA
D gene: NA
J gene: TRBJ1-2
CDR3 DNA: TGCGCCAGCAGCTTGGCGACAGGCGGGAACTATGGCTACACCTTC
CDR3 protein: CASSLATGGNYGYTF

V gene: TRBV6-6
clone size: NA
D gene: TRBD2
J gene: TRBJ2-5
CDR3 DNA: TGTGCCAGCAGTCTAGCGGGGGTAAAAGAGACCCAGTACTTC
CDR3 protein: CASSLAGVKETQYF

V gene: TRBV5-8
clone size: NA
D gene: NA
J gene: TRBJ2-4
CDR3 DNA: TGTGCCAGCAGCTTGGAGGGCGTGGCCGGGGTAGCCAAAAACATTCAGTACTTC
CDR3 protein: CASSLEGVAGVAKNIQYF

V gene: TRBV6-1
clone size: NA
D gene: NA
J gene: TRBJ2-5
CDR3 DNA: TGTGCCAGCAGTCAGGGGGAGACCCAGTACTTC
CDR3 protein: CASSQGETQYF

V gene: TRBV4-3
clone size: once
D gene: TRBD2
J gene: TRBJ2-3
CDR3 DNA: TGCGCCAGCAGCCAAGGGGGGGAGGGATCCCCTCAGTATTTT
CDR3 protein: CASSQGGEGSPQYF

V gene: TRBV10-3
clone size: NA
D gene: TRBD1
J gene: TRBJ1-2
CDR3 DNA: TGTGCCATCAGTGGATTGACAGGGGAGGACTATGGCTACACCTTC
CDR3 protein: CAISGLTGEDYGYTF

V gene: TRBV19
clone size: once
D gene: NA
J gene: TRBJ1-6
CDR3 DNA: TGTGCCAGTAGTAAGGGGCTTTACGGCTTAAATAATTCACCCCTCCACTTT
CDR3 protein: CASSKGLYGLNNSPLHF

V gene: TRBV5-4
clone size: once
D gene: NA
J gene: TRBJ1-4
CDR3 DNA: TGTGCCAGCAGCTTGGACCTACGGGGAGAAAAACTGTTTTTT
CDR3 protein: CASSLDLRGEKLFF

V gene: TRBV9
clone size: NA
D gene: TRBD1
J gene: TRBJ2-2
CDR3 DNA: TGTGCCAGCAGCGCCCGGGACAGGGTGAGGGCCGGGGAGCTGTTTTTT
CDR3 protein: CASSARDRVRAGELFF

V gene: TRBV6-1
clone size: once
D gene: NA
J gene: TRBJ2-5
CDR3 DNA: TGTGCCAGCAGTGAAAATCCCTTGGGAGGCGAGACCCAGTACTTC
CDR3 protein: CASSENPLGGETQYF

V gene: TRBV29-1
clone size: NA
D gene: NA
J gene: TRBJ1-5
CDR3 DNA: TGCAGCGTCCGCCTCCAGGGTCAGCCCCAGCATTTT
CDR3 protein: CSVRLQGQPQHF

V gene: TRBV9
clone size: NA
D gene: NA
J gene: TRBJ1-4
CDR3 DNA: TGTGCCAGCAGCGTCGAGGGGAGGAATGAAAAACTGTTTTTT
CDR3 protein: CASSVEGRNEKLFF

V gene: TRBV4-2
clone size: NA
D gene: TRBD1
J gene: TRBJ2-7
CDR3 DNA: TGTGCCAGCAGCCAAGATAGGGGGCTTAAGTCCTACGAGCAGTACTTC
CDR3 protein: CASSQDRGLKSYEQYF

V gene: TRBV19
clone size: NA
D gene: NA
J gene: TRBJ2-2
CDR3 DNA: TGTGCCAGTATCCCTCCCCCGGGACTCAACACCGGGGAGCTGTTTTTT
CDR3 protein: CASIPPPGLNTGELFF

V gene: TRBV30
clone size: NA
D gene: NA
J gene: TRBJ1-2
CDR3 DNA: TGTGCCCTCGTTCGGGAGAACTATGGCTACACCTTC
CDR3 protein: CALVRENYGYTF

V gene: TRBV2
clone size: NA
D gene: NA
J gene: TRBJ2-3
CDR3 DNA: TGTGCCAGCAGTGTTGAACTTAGCACAGATACGCAGTATTTT
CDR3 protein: CASSVELSTDTQYF

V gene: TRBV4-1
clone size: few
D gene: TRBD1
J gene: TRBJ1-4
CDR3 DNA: TGCGCCAGCAGCCAATTAACAGGGGTGGAAAAACTGTTTTTT
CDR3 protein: CASSQLTGVEKLFF

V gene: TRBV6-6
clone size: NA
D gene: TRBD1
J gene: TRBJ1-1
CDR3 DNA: TGTGCCAGCAGTCCATCGGACAGGGTCACTGAAGCTTTCTTT
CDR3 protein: CASSPSDRVTEAFF